A single sample is the source of the 11 T cell receptor beta chains below, sequenced in a study of T cells in Graves' hyperthyroidism and ophthalmopathy (dated by TCRdb to the late 2010s). Receptor libraries were prepared by multiplex PCR. Sequencing used an Illumina HiSeq 2000. TCR beta CDR3 regions were amplified from RNA transcripts. A first-round RT-PCR of the TCR CDR3 used the HTBI primer set with the Qiagen OneStep RT-PCR kit. TCRdb reworked the public reads: Q25 trimming with fastp, MiXCR clone assembly, productive beta chains retained. Every CDR3 protein is listed once, alongside the most common genes and DNA of its rows. Counted in this sample were about 640,000 distinct CDR3 sequences; 14% of them appeared once. The biggest ten clones account for approximately 12% of the sample. The source material was blood. The receptors derive from a woman aged 45-59 years with Graves' ophthalmopathy.

There are many counts of this clonotype. The chain is built from TRBV5-1 and TRBJ2-5; 9 bases match TRBD1. Losses at the gene ends were 1 base for V and 3 bases for J; bases not matched to a gene: 1. CDR1 is SGHRS and CDR2 is YFSETQ in the germline V gene. This CDR3 comprises 14 residues. This CDR3 is CASSLTGGEETQYF. Here the CDR3 DNA reads TGCGCCAGCAGCTTGACAGGGGGCGAAGAGACCCAGTACTTC. Using reference TRBV5-1 and TRBJ2-5 for the parts outside the CDR3, the full variable domain is KAGVTQTPRYLIKTRGQQVTLSCSPISGHRSVSWYQQTPGQGLQFLFEYFSETQRNKGNFPGRFSGRQFSNSRSEMNVSTLELGDSALYLCASSLTGGEETQYFGPGTRLLVL.

This clonotype appeared many times. This chain connects TRBV7-2 to TRBJ2-3, with D possibly matching TRBD2 (5 bases). This CDR3 region has 15 residues. Trimming left V 5 bases short and J 5 bases short, with 17 bases between. Per the germline V gene, CDR1 is SGHTA and CDR2 is FQGNSA. CDR3 bases: TGTGCCAGCAGCCACACTAGGCCCCCACTAGATACGCAGTATTTT. This sequence encodes CASSHTRPPLDTQYF.

The CDR3 reads CASSEYLKGLRETQYF. The CDR3, as DNA: TGTGCCAGCAGTGAATATTTGAAGGGGTTACGAGAGACCCAGTACTTC. The rearrangement joins TRBV25-1 to TRBJ2-5; D is perhaps TRBD1 (5 bases). V was trimmed by 0 bases and J by 4 bases, leaving 15 bases between them. In germline, CDR1 is MGHDK, CDR2 SYGVNS. The CDR3 sequence is 16 residues long.

In its sample, this clonotype was seen many times. This chain links TRBV9 with TRBJ2-1, with 8 positions matching TRBD1. From germline, CDR1 is SGDLS and CDR2 YYNGEE. The J segment lost 5 bases and the V segment lost 5 bases, leaving 9 bases of the junction unmatched. The CDR3 consists of 15 residues. In nucleotides, the CDR3 is TGTGCCAGCAGTCCGACAGGGGTGGTTCACAATGAGCAGTTCTTC. Translation gives CASSPTGVVHNEQFF.

This clonotype came up a few times. The chain employs TRBV28 and TRBJ2-5, with a possible D match to TRBD2 (6 bases). The CDR3 has 15 residues. CDR1 MDHEN and CDR2 SYDVKM come from the germline V gene. Trimming stripped 3 bases from V and 2 bases from J, with 13 bases between. The CDR3: CASSFLASDQETQYF. The CDR3 DNA reads TGTGCCAGCAGTTTTCTAGCGTCAGATCAAGAGACCCAGTACTTC.

In its sample, this clonotype was seen a few times. The V gene is TRBV29-1, the J gene TRBJ1-2; TRBD1 is a possible D gene (5 bases). The CDR3 is made up of 12 amino acids. Germline-derived CDR1 and CDR2 are SQVTM and ANQGSEA. The V end was cut by 7 bases, the J end by 4 bases, with 13 bases between. The CDR3 DNA is TGCAGCGCGGAGACAGCCAGCTATGGCTACACCTTC. Its translation is CSAETASYGYTF.

This clonotype came up many times. The V and J genes are TRBV9 and TRBJ2-7, with TRBD2 as a possible D gene (6 bases). Trimming left V 1 base short and J 3 bases short, with 11 bases between. The germline gives CDR1 SGDLS, CDR2 YYNGEE. CDR3 length equals 14 residues. The CDR3 DNA sequence: TGTGCCAGCAGCGTATTGCGGGATTACTACGAGCAGTACTTC. Translated, it gives CASSVLRDYYEQYF. The full variable domain, in which reference TRBV9 and TRBJ2-7 provide the parts outside the CDR3, is DSGVTQTPKHLITATGQRVTLRCSPRSGDLSVYWYQQSLDQGLQFLIQYYNGEERAKGNILERFSAQQFPDLHSELNLSSLELGDSALYFCASSVLRDYYEQYFGPGTRLTVT.

This clonotype showed up many times. The CDR3 bases are TGTGCCAGCAGCGGGTCTTTCGGTCGGCAGTTCTTC. It is translated as CASSGSFGRQFF. The chain employs TRBV27 and TRBJ2-1, with no clear D. The CDR3 contains 12 residues. The V and J ends lost 6 bases and 12 bases respectively, with 15 bases between them. Germline lookup yields CDR1 MNHEY and CDR2 SMNVEV (reference sequence).

This clonotype was picked up many times. V usage is TRBV14 and J usage is TRBJ2-7; 7 positions agree with TRBD2. Losses at the gene ends were 0 bases for V and 3 bases for J; bases not matched to a gene: 8. The length of the CDR3 is 16 residues. Germline CDR1 SGHDN, CDR2 FVKESK. CDR3 protein: CASSQDTGGIYYEQYF. CDR3 bases: TGTGCCAGCAGCCAAGATACCGGGGGGATCTACTACGAGCAGTACTTC.

V is TRBV18 and J is TRBJ1-6; unclear D gene. This CDR3 has 13 residues. CDR1 KGHSH and CDR2 LQKENI come from the germline V gene. The V end was cut by 0 bases, the J end by 6 bases, with 3 bases between. The CDR3 is CASSPPPNSPLHF. CDR3 nucleotides: TGTGCCAGCTCACCACCGCCTAATTCACCCCTCCACTTT.

This clonotype was seen ten or more times. CDR3 residues: CASSLGQGTYGYTF. CDR3 DNA: TGCGCCAGCAGCTTGGGACAGGGCACATATGGCTACACCTTC. This chain uses TRBV5-1 with TRBJ1-2, with TRBD1 matching 7 bases. The CDR3 totals 14 residues. Germline trimming cut 0 bases from V and 5 bases from J; bases unmatched to any gene: 4. Looked up from germline, CDR1 is SGHRS and CDR2 is YFSETQ.